These 14 T cell receptor beta chains originate from one sample sequenced in a study of blood T cell repertoires in COVID-19. TCRdb keeps only in-frame clones here, not all; method: immunoSEQ multiplex PCR. The sample records around 140,000 clones, 88% being singletons. The sequencing input was peripheral blood. These receptors came from a human donor with COVID-19, enrolled during active disease. The donor label of this sample is uncertain.

The chain employs TRBV10-3 and TRBJ2-5; 12 bases agree with TRBD2. This CDR3 is 15 amino acids long. Per the germline V gene, CDR1 is ENHRY and CDR2 is SYGVKD. V shed 2 bases, J shed 3 bases, and the junction held 1 base outside the gene matches. CDR3 loop: CAISERTSGEETQYF. The CDR3 region has the DNA TGTGCCATCAGTGAGAGGACTAGCGGGGAAGAGACCCAGTACTTC.

In its sample, this clone was seen a few times. This chain joins TRBV29-1 and TRBJ1-4; 9 positions match TRBD1. Germline CDR1 SQVTM, CDR2 ANQGSEA. V lost 7 bases to trimming and J lost 11 bases; unmatched junction nucleotides: 14. The CDR3 spans 14 residues. The CDR3 loop is CSAQGRDRDYKLFF. CDR3 nucleotides: TGCAGCGCGCAGGGTAGGGACAGGGATTACAAACTGTTTTTT. Based on the CDR3 plus reference TRBV29-1 and TRBJ1-4, the full variable domain is SAVISQKPSRDICQRGTSLTIQCQVDSQVTMMFWYRQQPGQSLTLIATANQGSEATYESGFVIDKFPISRPNLTFSTLTVSNMSPEDSSIYLCSAQGRDRDYKLFFGSGTQLSVL.

V is TRBV6-1 and J is TRBJ2-1; 8 bases fit TRBD2. The CDR3 covers 16 residues. The germline gives CDR1 MNHNS, CDR2 SASEGT. Trimming removed 2 bases from V and 6 bases from J; junction bases left unmatched: 9. CDR3 nucleotides: TGTGCCAGCAGTGAAAGGAGCGGGAGACCCGTCAATGAGCAGTTCTTC. This sequence encodes CASSERSGRPVNEQFF.

The chain couples TRBV11-2 to TRBJ2-3; a weak D match, TRBD2 (5 bases). The CDR3 spans 15 residues. The germline V gene has CDR1 SGHAT and CDR2 FQNNGV. V was trimmed by 4 bases and J by 4 bases, leaving 15 bases between them. The CDR3 spells CASSSDAEVADTQYF. The CDR3 nucleotides read TGTGCCAGCAGCTCCGACGCGGAGGTGGCAGATACGCAGTATTTT.

Written as DNA, the CDR3 is TGTGCCAGTAGTCCCCGGGAGGGCGAACAGCCCCAGCATTTT. Protein: CASSPREGEQPQHF. V and J are TRBV19 and TRBJ1-5; the D is unclear. This CDR3 spans 14 amino acids. V was pared by 5 bases and J by 7 bases, with 15 bases between. The V gene's germline CDR1 is LNHDA and CDR2 SQIVND (reference sequence).

This clone was picked up one time. The CDR3 reads CASSRDRGNYNEQFF. The CDR3 DNA sequence: TGTGCCAGCAGTCGGGACAGGGGAAACTACAATGAGCAGTTCTTC. This chain joins TRBV2 and TRBJ2-1; 10 bases align to TRBD1. V trimming: 5 bases; J trimming: 3 bases; junction bases outside the gene matches: 4. This CDR3 has 15 residues. Per germline, CDR1 SNHLY and CDR2 FYNNEI. Full variable domain (missing parts from reference TRBV2 and TRBJ2-1): EPEVTQTPSHQVTQMGQEVILRCVPISNHLYFYWYRQILGQKVEFLVSFYNNEISEKSEIFDDQFSVERPDGSNFTLKIRSTKLEDSAMYFCASSRDRGNYNEQFFGPGTRLTVL.

The chain carries TRBV3-1 (or the pseudogene TRBV3-2) and TRBJ1-4; 9 bases fit TRBD1. The CDR3 is 16 amino acids. Germline CDR1 LGHDT, CDR2 YNNKEL (reference sequence). The J segment lost 7 bases and the V segment lost 2 bases, leaving 8 bases of the junction unmatched. For the CDR3, the DNA is TGTGCCAGCAGCCAACCCGGGACAGGGTTAGCTGAAAAACTGTTTTTT. Protein product: CASSQPGTGLAEKLFF.

V is TRBV18 and J is TRBJ2-7; a weak D match, TRBD1 (5 bases). The germline CDR1 and CDR2 sequences are KGHSH and LQKENI. Trimming shortened V by 4 bases and J by 3 bases, and 10 bases separated the two germline ends. The CDR3 loop spans 13 amino acids. CDR3: CASSLTDSYEQYF. The CDR3 DNA is TGTGCCAGCTCACTAACCGACAGCTACGAGCAGTACTTC.

This chain uses TRBV18 with TRBJ1-4; D unresolved. Trimming pared 9 bases from V and 6 bases from J, leaving 14 bases between. This CDR3 is built from 13 residues. Germline V gene lookup returns CDR1 KGHSH and CDR2 LQKENI. DNA for the CDR3: TGTGCCAGTCGGGCCAGCGGAGATGAAAAACTGTTTTTT. Encoded protein: CASRASGDEKLFF.

The rearrangement joins TRBV9 to TRBJ1-1; 7 nucleotides align to TRBD1. Germline V CDR1 and CDR2: SGDLS, YYNGEE. This CDR3 comprises 15 residues. The trim removed 4 bases at V and 0 bases at J, leaving 6 bases unmatched. The CDR3 sequence is CASSSGTEMNTEAFF. The CDR3 DNA is TGTGCCAGCAGCTCCGGGACAGAGATGAACACTGAAGCTTTCTTT.

This rearrangement joins TRBV5-1 to TRBJ1-3; TRBD1 matches at 8 bases. The germline gives CDR1 SGHRS, CDR2 YFSETQ. This CDR3 is 17 amino acids long. Trimming removed 1 base from V and 2 bases from J; junction bases left unmatched: 8. The CDR3 nucleotides read TGCGCCAGCAGCTTGACCTACGGACAGGGAACTGGAAACACCATATATTTT. Translated, it gives CASSLTYGQGTGNTIYF.

This chain joins TRBV19 and TRBJ2-1, with TRBD1 matching over 10 bases. The germline gives CDR1 LNHDA, CDR2 SQIVND (reference sequence). CDR3 length: 17 residues. Germline trimming cut 7 bases from V and 5 bases from J; bases unmatched to any gene: 14. CDR3 DNA: TGTGCCAGTACCCATACCGGGGGGGGACAGGGGAACAATGAGCAGTTCTTC. Protein sequence: CASTHTGGGQGNNEQFF.

The rearrangement uses TRBV7-6 and TRBJ2-1; possible D gene TRBD2, 5 bases. CDR1 SGHVS and CDR2 FNYEAQ come from the germline V gene. V dropped 4 bases and J dropped 1 base, with 17 bases sitting between them. The CDR3 consists of 17 residues. CDR3 nucleotide sequence: TGTGCCAGCAGCTCCCCGCATGAGTGGAGGTCCTACAATGAGCAGTTCTTC. Amino acid sequence: CASSSPHEWRSYNEQFF.

A note on this clone: Within the sample, other DNA sequences also encode this same CDR3. The rearrangement joins TRBV18 to TRBJ1-1; possible D gene TRBD1, 5 bases. Trimming shortened V by 0 bases and J by 5 bases, and 7 bases separated the two germline ends. This CDR3 has 13 residues. Germline lookup yields CDR1 KGHSH and CDR2 LQKENI. The CDR3 coding sequence is TGTGCCAGCTCACCACCGGGGGGGACTGAAGCTTTCTTT. Its protein is CASSPPGGTEAFF.